The 31 T cell receptor beta chains in this list originate from one sample, sequenced in a study of cytomegalovirus exposure and HLA in healthy donors. The PCR used 60 Vbeta and 13 Jbeta primers. Repertoires were generated with immunoSEQ multiplex PCR, while TCRdb's copy carries only in-frame clones and drops some. The repertoire holds some 42,000 clones, with 50% to 55% as singletons. Sample: PBMCs. Receptor source: a human donor in good health.

This clone turned up a few times. The chain uses TRBV6-5 and TRBJ2-5; 7 bases agree with TRBD2. This CDR3 has 14 residues. Trimming at V came to 9 bases and at J to 11 bases, leaving 18 bases not matched to a gene. In germline, CDR1 is MNHEY, CDR2 SVGAGI. The DNA for the CDR3 is TGTGCCAGTCGGCCGGGGGGAGGGGATGAAGAGCAGTACTTC. It encodes CASRPGGGDEEQYF.

The V and J genes are TRBV7-3 and TRBJ2-1; the match to TRBD2 covers 13 bases. Unmatched junction bases numbered 4, after V lost 4 bases and J lost 4 bases. Germline values: CDR1 SGHTA, CDR2 FQGTGA. The CDR3 has 16 amino acids. CDR3 sequence: CASSSILAGGYNEQFF. CDR3 DNA: TGTGCCAGCAGCTCAATACTAGCGGGAGGGTACAATGAGCAGTTCTTC.

The rearrangement links TRBV7-6 to TRBJ2-3; D perhaps matches TRBD1 (5 bases). CDR1 is SGHVS, CDR2 FNYEAQ, per germline. V dropped 1 base and J dropped 1 base, with 9 bases sitting between them. This CDR3 is built from 15 residues. CDR3 coding DNA: TGTGCCAGCAGCTTAGGCAGGGTCGGCACAGATACGCAGTATTTT. It encodes CASSLGRVGTDTQYF. The complete variable domain, with remaining parts taken from reference TRBV7-6 and TRBJ2-3, reads GAGVSQSPRYKVTKRGQDVALRCDPISGHVSLYWYRQALGQGPEFLTYFNYEAQQDKSGLPNDRFSAERPEGSISTLTIQRTEQRDSAMYRCASSLGRVGTDTQYFGPGTRLTVL.

This clone was counted a few times. The V gene is TRBV5-6, the J gene TRBJ1-5, with 7 bases identical to TRBD1. CDR1 is SGHDT, CDR2 YYEEEE, per germline. V trimming: 1 base; J trimming: 1 base; junction bases outside the gene matches: 14. The CDR3 sequence is 19 residues long. CDR3 sequence: CASSLLSGALQGSNQPQHF. CDR3 nucleotide sequence: TGTGCCAGCAGCTTGTTGTCAGGGGCCCTACAGGGGAGCAATCAGCCCCAGCATTTT.

The chain joins TRBV29-1 to TRBJ1-2; TRBD1 matches 8 bases. The CDR3 consists of 13 residues. Losses at the gene ends were 1 base for V and 8 bases for J; bases not matched to a gene: 6. In germline, CDR1 is SQVTM, CDR2 ANQGSEA. This chain's CDR3 is CSVEALRTGGYTF. As DNA, the CDR3 is TGCAGCGTTGAAGCCCTAAGGACAGGGGGCTACACCTTC.

The chain recombines TRBV7-6 with TRBJ2-1; 9 bases map to TRBD2. The ends lost 5 bases at V and 4 bases at J; junction bases unmatched: 6. The germline V gene has CDR1 SGHVS and CDR2 FNYEAQ. The CDR3 has 15 amino acids. This chain's CDR3 is CASSQRAGGYNEQFF. The CDR3 region has the DNA TGTGCCAGCAGCCAACGAGCGGGGGGTTACAATGAGCAGTTCTTC.

Details on this clone: A read error may account for a junction end that differs from germline. This rearrangement joins TRBV6-1 to TRBJ1-2, with TRBD1 as a possible D gene (5 bases). The CDR3 spans 16 residues. In germline, CDR1 is MNHNS, CDR2 SASEGT. CDR3 sequence: CASSEGRDPGNYGYTF. The CDR3 DNA sequence: TGTGCCAGCAGCGAAGGGAGGGACCCGGGAAACTATGGCTACACCTTC.

The V and J genes are TRBV19 and TRBJ2-7; D is possibly TRBD1 (5 bases). Germline assignment: CDR1 LNHDA and CDR2 SQIVND (reference sequence). V lost 3 bases and J lost 4, with 16 bases in between. This CDR3 contains 15 residues. The CDR3 loop is CASSITGLTGYEQYF. The CDR3 DNA sequence: TGTGCCAGTAGTATCACGGGTCTAACAGGATACGAGCAGTACTTC.

This clone was detected a few times. The gene calls are TRBV28 and TRBJ2-7; unclear D gene. The germline gives CDR1 MDHEN, CDR2 SYDVKM. The CDR3 sequence is 13 residues long. V was trimmed by 7 bases and J by 3 bases, leaving 13 bases between them. As DNA, the CDR3 is TGTGCCAGCATATCGCCACTCGACTACGAGCAGTACTTC. Translation gives CASISPLDYEQYF.

J is TRBJ2-5 and V is TRBV28, with 7 bases that match TRBD2. The CDR3 totals 11 residues. The J segment lost 5 bases and the V segment lost 10 bases, leaving 4 bases of the junction unmatched. CDR1 and CDR2 (germline): MDHEN, SYDVKM. CDR3 in DNA: TGTGCCACGACTAGCCGGGAGACCCAGTACTTC. Its translation is CATTSRETQYF.

This clone was found a few times. This rearrangement joins TRBV7-9 to TRBJ2-1; 7 nucleotides match TRBD2. The CDR3 covers 15 residues. The junction had 5 bases not matched to a gene; V was cut back by 1 base and J by 5 bases. Germline CDR1 reads SEHNR; CDR2 reads FQNEAQ (reference sequence). As DNA, the CDR3 is TGTGCCAGCAGCTTAGGACTAGCCCTAAACAATGAGCAGTTCTTC. Translation gives CASSLGLALNNEQFF.

The genes are TRBV4-3 and TRBJ1-2, with a tentative D call TRBD1 (5 bases). The CDR3 has 15 amino acids. V was clipped by 1 base and J by 0 bases, with 9 bases between them. CDR1 is LGHNA, CDR2 YSLEER, per germline. In nucleotides, the CDR3 is TGCGCCAGCAGCCAAGGCCCAGGGACTAACTATGGCTACACCTTC. Translated: CASSQGPGTNYGYTF.

A note on this clone: It is likely a read error, because the conserved phenylalanine at the end of the CDR3 is missing. V gene TRBV5-1 combines with J gene TRBJ1-1; 7 nucleotides agree with TRBD1. CDR3 size: 14 residues. The germline CDR1 and CDR2 sequences are SGHRS and YFSETQ. Trimming at V came to 4 bases and at J to 7 bases, leaving 10 bases not matched to a gene. This chain's CDR3 is CASSQGTELLEAFL. The CDR3, as DNA: TGCGCCAGCAGCCAAGGGACAGAACTCCTTGAAGCTTTCCTT.

V usage is TRBV4-1 and J usage is TRBJ2-1, with 10 positions matching TRBD2. The V gene's germline CDR1 is MGHRA and CDR2 YSYEKL. The CDR3 length is 16 residues. V gave up 3 bases and J gave up 8 bases; unmatched junction bases: 10. The CDR3: CASSHGRLAGDHEQFF. The CDR3 DNA follows: TGCGCCAGCAGCCACGGGCGGCTAGCGGGAGACCATGAGCAGTTCTTC.

The V and J genes are TRBV5-4 and TRBJ2-7, with D perhaps TRBD1 (6 bases). The CDR3 contains 14 residues. The ends were cut back, 2 bases at V and 6 bases at J, with 15 bases in the middle. From germline, CDR1 is SGHNT and CDR2 YYREEE (reference sequence). CDR3 sequence reads: CASSLKNRVGEQYF. The CDR3 DNA sequence: TGTGCCAGCAGCTTAAAGAACAGGGTTGGCGAGCAGTACTTC.

The chain combines TRBV19 with TRBJ2-5; D perhaps matches TRBD2 (5 bases). Germline V gene lookup returns CDR1 LNHDA and CDR2 SQIVND (reference sequence). Trimming stripped 3 bases from V and 4 bases from J, with 18 bases between. The CDR3 loop spans 16 amino acids. The CDR3 sequence: CASSIEGTSRRETQYF. The CDR3 bases are TGTGCCAGTAGTATCGAGGGTACGTCGAGGAGAGAGACCCAGTACTTC. The whole variable domain, filled in from reference TRBV19 and TRBJ2-5, reads DGGITQSPKYLFRKEGQNVTLSCEQNLNHDAMYWYRQDPGQGLRLIYYSQIVNDFQKGDIAEGYSVSREKKESFPLTVTSAQKNPTAFYLCASSIEGTSRRETQYFGPGTRLLVL.

Only a few counts were recorded for this clone. The chain joins TRBV4-3 to TRBJ1-6; 7 nucleotides match TRBD1. Germline CDR1 reads LGHNA; CDR2 reads YSLEER. V dropped 0 bases and J dropped 0; count of bases not matched to a gene: 8. The length of the CDR3 is 19 residues. This chain's CDR3 is CASSQDSGGLGSYNSPLHF. The CDR3 DNA reads as TGCGCCAGCAGCCAAGATTCAGGGGGGTTAGGCTCCTATAATTCACCCCTCCACTTT.

This chain joins TRBV28 and TRBJ2-7; TRBD1 agrees at 9 bases. Germline CDR1 and CDR2: MDHEN and SYDVKM. The V segment lost 8 bases and the J segment 0 bases; nucleotides outside the gene matches: 14. The CDR3 is made up of 17 amino acids. CDR3 in DNA: TGTGCCAGCGGGACTCCGGGACAGGGTACCCGCTCCTACGAGCAGTACTTC. Protein sequence: CASGTPGQGTRSYEQYF.

This chain uses TRBV11-3 with TRBJ2-7; TRBD1 aligns across 8 bases. V lost 2 bases and J lost 3; bases outside the gene matches: 6. The germline V gene has CDR1 SGHNT and CDR2 YENEEA. This CDR3 has 15 residues. The CDR3 protein is CASSLRTGSGYEQYF. For the CDR3, the DNA is TGTGCCAGCAGCTTAAGGACAGGGTCCGGCTACGAGCAGTACTTC.

V is TRBV6-1 and J is TRBJ1-6; perhaps TRBD1 as D (5 bases). Germline CDR1 MNHNS, CDR2 SASEGT. The V end lost 4 bases, the J end lost 7 bases, and 14 bases lay between the germline ends. This CDR3 has 15 amino acids. The CDR3 nucleotides read TGTGCCAGCAGTGTGGGGGGGGTGCCAAATTCACCCCTCCACTTT. Amino acid sequence: CASSVGGVPNSPLHF.

This chain links TRBV5-1 with TRBJ2-7; unclear D gene. The ends were cut back, 4 bases at V and 3 bases at J, with 14 bases in the middle. The CDR3 runs to 14 residues. Germline CDR1 SGHRS, CDR2 YFSETQ. As DNA, the CDR3 is TGCGCCAGCAGCCCGACTTCGACCCGCTACGAGCAGTACTTC. This encodes CASSPTSTRYEQYF.

In this sample, this clone turned up a few times. The chain employs TRBV28 and TRBJ2-3; 10 nucleotides match TRBD2. Unmatched junction bases numbered 8, after V lost 6 bases and J lost 5 bases. Germline-derived CDR1 and CDR2 are MDHEN and SYDVKM. There are 15 residues in the CDR3. In DNA, the CDR3 is TGTGCCAGCAGCTTTAGCGGGGGGCCGGTAGATACGCAGTATTTT. Encoded protein: CASSFSGGPVDTQYF. Based on the CDR3 plus reference TRBV28 and TRBJ2-3, the full variable domain is DVKVTQSSRYLVKRTGEKVFLECVQDMDHENMFWYRQDPGLGLRLIYFSYDVKMKEKGDIPEGYSVSREKKERFSLILESASTNQTSMYLCASSFSGGPVDTQYFGPGTRLTVL.

This chain links TRBV6-5 with TRBJ1-5; a possible D gene is TRBD1 (6 bases). CDR3 length equals 14 residues. CDR1 and CDR2 (germline): MNHEY, SVGAGI. V dropped 3 bases and J dropped 2 bases, with 8 bases sitting between them. The CDR3 nucleotides are TGTGCCAGCAGTTATGGGGGCGGCAATCAGCCCCAGCATTTT. Translation gives CASSYGGGNQPQHF.

This clone was seen a few times. V gene TRBV6-5 combines with J gene TRBJ1-6; possibly TRBD1 for D (6 bases). The CDR3 runs 13 residues. Germline values: CDR1 MNHEY, CDR2 SVGAGI. Trimming removed 6 bases at V and 8 bases at J, with 11 bases between. CDR3 nucleotide sequence: TGTGCCAGCAGCCCCCGGACAGATTCACCCCTCCACTTT. Encoded protein: CASSPRTDSPLHF.

This chain connects TRBV10-3 to TRBJ2-5, with 11 bases lining up with TRBD2. Germline lookup yields CDR1 ENHRY and CDR2 SYGVKD. The CDR3 length is 13 residues. The junction had 5 bases not matched to a gene; V was cut back by 8 bases and J by 6 bases. CDR3 DNA: TGTGCCATCCGGCTAGCGGGGGGACAGACCCAGTACTTC. Amino acid sequence: CAIRLAGGQTQYF.

The chain is built from TRBV29-1 and TRBJ1-3; no clear D gene. The CDR3 runs to 14 residues. Trimming removed 3 bases at V and 2 bases at J, with 11 bases between. The germline gives CDR1 SQVTM, CDR2 ANQGSEA. CDR3 protein: CSVDSREAGNTIYF. Here the CDR3 DNA reads TGCAGCGTTGACTCCCGGGAGGCTGGAAACACCATATATTTT.

The chain is built from TRBV7-2 and TRBJ1-5; D may be TRBD1 (6 bases). The CDR3 totals 14 residues. In germline, CDR1 is SGHTA, CDR2 FQGNSA. Deletions cut 5 bases from V and 2 bases from J, with 10 bases between. For the CDR3, the DNA is TGTGCCAGCAGCCCAGGACAGCGCAATCAGCCCCAGCATTTT. It specifies CASSPGQRNQPQHF.

This rearrangement joins TRBV7-9 to TRBJ2-2, with 7 bases that match TRBD1. Germline V gene sequence: CDR1 SEHNR, CDR2 FQNEAQ (reference sequence). With 3 bases clipped from V and 7 bases from J, the junction kept 8 bases outside the gene matches. This CDR3 spans 15 amino acids. CDR3 protein: CASSLTDRDHGELFF. The CDR3 DNA reads as TGTGCCAGCAGCTTGACCGACAGGGACCACGGGGAGCTGTTTTTT.

The CDR3 sequence: CASSRGGGGYTF. CDR3 bases: TGCGCCAGCAGCCGGGGCGGGGGAGGCTACACCTTC. The rearrangement uses TRBV5-1 and TRBJ1-2; D is possibly TRBD1 (5 bases). The CDR3 runs 12 residues. The germline V gene has CDR1 SGHRS and CDR2 YFSETQ. Trimming cost V 4 bases and J 8 bases, with 12 bases left between them.

The sample holds a few counts of this clone. The rearrangement links TRBV28 to TRBJ1-5, with TRBD1 identical over 8 bases. This CDR3 is 17 amino acids long. With V trimmed by 2 bases and J by 0 bases, 6 bases remained unmatched. Germline V lookup: CDR1 MDHEN, CDR2 SYDVKM. CDR3 nucleotides: TGTGCCAGCAGTTTAAATGGACAGGGCTCTAGCAATCAGCCCCAGCATTTT. Its protein product is CASSLNGQGSSNQPQHF.

The chain links TRBV29-1 to TRBJ1-2; D not resolved. The CDR3 is 13 residues long. Germline V gene lookup returns CDR1 SQVTM and CDR2 ANQGSEA. The germline V and J ends were trimmed by 2 bases and 8 bases, with 15 bases remaining between them. The CDR3 bases are TGCAGCGTTGAAAGGAGCGGGTTTAACGGCTACACCTTC. Encoded protein: CSVERSGFNGYTF.